This T cell receptor beta chain was captured by sequencing in a study of T-cell reconstitution after alpha-beta-depleted transplantation in children. Notes on the study in general: Diversity of TCRbeta at day 60 was high in some patients, arising from surviving recipient T cells and thymic progenitors. Several hundred expanded graft clones reportedly gave rise to the alpha-beta T cells present about two months after transplant. Counts and diversity of T cells one year after transplant came mostly from newly produced T cells.

In its sample, this clonotype was seen a few times. Its antigen is not identified. The authors prepared the TCRbeta library with unique molecular identifiers. TCRdb ran MiXCR on the PCR reads and lists one entry per CDR3 protein. The sample holds about a million distinct CDR3 sequences; around 30% are singletons and the top ten take 25% to 35%. The V gene end was trimmed by 4 bases and the J gene end by 3 bases; junction bases not matched to a gene: 12. Germline CDR1 LGHNA, CDR2 YNFKEQ. CDR3 length: 16 amino acids. The sample in question was PBMCs, mostly from graft donor cells, obtained 360 days after TCRalphabeta/CD19-depleted stem cell transplant. This clonotype was obtained from a boy under two years old who had a stem cell transplant for SCID, so the T cells may come from the graft donor. The rearrangement links TRBV4-2 to TRBJ2-7; 7 bases map to TRBD2. Here the CDR3 reads CASSRSTGTTDYEQYF. As DNA, the CDR3 is TGTGCCAGCAGCCGTTCCACCGGGACTACGGACTACGAGCAGTACTTC.